This TCR beta chain was profiled in a study of siplizumab effects on memory and regulatory T cells. Study conclusions and caveats: In siplizumab cultures, the suppressive function of proliferating Tregs remained unconfirmed.

The repertoire was sequenced with immunoSEQ multiplex PCR; TCRdb's copy has only in-frame clones and lacks some. The table records 100,000 or so clones, 90% to 95% of them present only once. The CDR3 runs to 15 residues. Germline assignment: CDR1 SGHVS and CDR2 FNYEAQ. The ends lost 5 bases at V and 4 bases at J; junction bases unmatched: 7. About this clone itself: Its antigen is unknown.

The TCR was taken from a human donor in good health. The rearrangement links TRBV7-6 to TRBJ2-3, with 9 positions matching TRBD2. The sequenced material came from CD4+ T cells sorted from blood. In nucleotides, the CDR3 is TGTGCCAGCAGCCTTCAGAGCGGGAGGTCAGATACGCAGTATTTT. Protein: CASSLQSGRSDTQYF. Supplemented by reference TRBV7-6 and TRBJ2-3, the full variable domain reads GAGVSQSPRYKVTKRGQDVALRCDPISGHVSLYWYRQALGQGPEFLTYFNYEAQQDKSGLPNDRFSAERPEGSISTLTIQRTEQRDSAMYRCASSLQSGRSDTQYFGPGTRLTVL.